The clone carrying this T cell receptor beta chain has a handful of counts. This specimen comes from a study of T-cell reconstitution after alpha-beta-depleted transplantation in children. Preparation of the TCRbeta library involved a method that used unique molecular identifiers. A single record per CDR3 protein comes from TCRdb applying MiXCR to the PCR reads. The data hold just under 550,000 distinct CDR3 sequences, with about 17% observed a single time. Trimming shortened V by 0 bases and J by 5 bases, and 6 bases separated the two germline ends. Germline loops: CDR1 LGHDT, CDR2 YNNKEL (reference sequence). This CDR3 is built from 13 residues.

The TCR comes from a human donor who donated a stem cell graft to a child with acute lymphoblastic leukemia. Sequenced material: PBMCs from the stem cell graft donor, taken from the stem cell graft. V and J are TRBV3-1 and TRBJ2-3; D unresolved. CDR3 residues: CASSQETRDTQYF. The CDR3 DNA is TGTGCCAGCAGCCAAGAGACGAGAGATACGCAGTATTTT.